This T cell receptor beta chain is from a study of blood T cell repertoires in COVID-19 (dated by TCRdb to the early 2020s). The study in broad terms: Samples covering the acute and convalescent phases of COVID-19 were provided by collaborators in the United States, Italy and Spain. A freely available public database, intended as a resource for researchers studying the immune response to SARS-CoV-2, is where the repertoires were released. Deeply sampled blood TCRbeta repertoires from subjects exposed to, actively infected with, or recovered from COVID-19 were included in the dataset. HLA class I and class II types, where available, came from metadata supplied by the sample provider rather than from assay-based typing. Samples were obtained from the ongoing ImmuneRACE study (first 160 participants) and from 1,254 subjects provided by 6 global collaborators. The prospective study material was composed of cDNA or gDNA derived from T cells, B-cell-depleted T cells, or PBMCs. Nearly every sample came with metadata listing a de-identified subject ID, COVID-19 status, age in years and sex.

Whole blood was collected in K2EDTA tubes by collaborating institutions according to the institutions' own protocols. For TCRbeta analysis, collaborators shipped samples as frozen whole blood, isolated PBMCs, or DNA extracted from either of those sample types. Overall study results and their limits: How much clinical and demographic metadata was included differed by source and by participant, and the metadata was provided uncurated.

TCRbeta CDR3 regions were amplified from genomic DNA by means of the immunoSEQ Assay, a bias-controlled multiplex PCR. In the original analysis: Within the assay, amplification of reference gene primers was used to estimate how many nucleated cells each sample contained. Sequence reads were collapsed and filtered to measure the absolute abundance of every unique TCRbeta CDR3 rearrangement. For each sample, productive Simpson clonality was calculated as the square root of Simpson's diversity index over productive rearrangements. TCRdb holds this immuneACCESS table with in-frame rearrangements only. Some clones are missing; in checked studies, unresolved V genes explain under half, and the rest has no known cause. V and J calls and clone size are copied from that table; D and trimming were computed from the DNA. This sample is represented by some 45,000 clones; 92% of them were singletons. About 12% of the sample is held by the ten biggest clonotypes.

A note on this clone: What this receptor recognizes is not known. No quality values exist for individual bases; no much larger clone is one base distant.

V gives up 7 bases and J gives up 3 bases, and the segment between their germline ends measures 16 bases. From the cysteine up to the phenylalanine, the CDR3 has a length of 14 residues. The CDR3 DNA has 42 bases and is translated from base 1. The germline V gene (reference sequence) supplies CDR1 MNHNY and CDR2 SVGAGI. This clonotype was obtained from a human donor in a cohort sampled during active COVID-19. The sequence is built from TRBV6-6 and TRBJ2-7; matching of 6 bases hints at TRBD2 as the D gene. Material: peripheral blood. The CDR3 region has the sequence CASTSSGTLYEQYF. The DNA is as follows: TGTGCCAGCACCTCATCCGGGACTCTCTACGAGCAGTACTTC.